Listed below are T cell receptor beta chains from one sample, sequenced in a study of blood T cell repertoires in COVID-19. Measured with immunoSEQ multiplex PCR; TCRdb has only the in-frame clones, and not every one. Among some 240,000 clones listed, approximately 91% were seen once. The sequenced sample was peripheral blood. The receptors here all came from a man between 60 and 75 years old who had recovered from COVID-19. Each CDR3 is given without its conserved first and last residue.

v_call cdr3_aa
TRBV6-5 ASRGPKSSPLH
TRBV6-5 ASKTGDQPQH
TRBV10-3 AISERGGSTDTQY
TRBV30 AVKREGRNEQF
TRBV5-1 ASSSDRVAEAF
TRBV12-5 ASGLVRVRVNTEAF
TRBV6-9 ASSSGYYGYT
TRBV6-6 ASRKDYAGQY
TRBV6-5 ASSYSHGGGRAEAF
TRBV3-1/TRBV3-2 ASSLQGALEKLF